These 10 T cell receptor beta chains were sequenced from one sample in a study of T cell repertoires and Cas9 in healthy adults. Sequencing was performed with immunoSEQ multiplex PCR; in TCRdb, only in-frame clones are kept and a portion is missing. The data contain about 22,000 clones, roughly 90% of them singletons. Input material: CD4+ effector T cells (CD127+, CD25-, CD137-, CD154-) from PBMCs; culture status not recorded. The receptors shown here come from a human donor in good health.

The chain links TRBV11-3 to TRBJ2-3, with 12 bases that match TRBD2. The CDR3 has 17 residues. Looked up from germline, CDR1 is SGHNT and CDR2 is YENEEA. The V gene end was trimmed by 4 bases and the J gene end by 4 bases; junction bases not matched to a gene: 9. The CDR3 loop reads CASSSRLAGEGADTQYF. DNA for the CDR3: TGTGCCAGCAGCTCCCGACTAGCGGGAGAAGGAGCAGATACGCAGTATTTT. The variable domain in full, completed from reference TRBV11-3 and TRBJ2-3, reads EAGVVQSPRYKIIEKKQPVAFWCNPISGHNTLYWYLQNLGQGPELLIRYENEEAVDDSQLPKDRFSAERLKGVDSTLKIQPAELGDSAVYLCASSSRLAGEGADTQYFGPGTRLTVL.

This sequence joins TRBV4-3 and TRBJ1-2; D might be TRBD1 (5 bases). The germline CDR1 and CDR2 sequences are LGHNA and YSLEER. The V end lost 1 base, the J end lost 4 bases, and 16 bases lay between the germline ends. This CDR3 has 16 amino acids. The CDR3 region is CASSQGTRGGGYGYTF. DNA of the CDR3: TGCGCCAGCAGCCAAGGTACCCGGGGCGGGGGCTATGGCTACACCTTC.

CDR3 DNA: TGCGCCAGCAGCCAATTCACCGGGCGGACAGGGGGTCCCCAAGAGACCCAGTACTTC. Translating it yields CASSQFTGRTGGPQETQYF. This rearrangement joins TRBV4-3 to TRBJ2-5; 10 nucleotides line up with TRBD1. V shed 2 bases, J shed 1 base, and the junction held 13 bases outside the gene matches. CDR3 length: 19 residues. Germline V gene data show CDR1 as LGHNA and CDR2 as YSLEER.

This chain links TRBV28 with TRBJ1-3; D might be TRBD1 (5 bases). Looked up from germline, CDR1 is MDHEN and CDR2 is SYDVKM. The germline V and J ends were trimmed by 1 base and 0 bases, with 16 bases remaining between them. This CDR3 comprises 18 residues. The CDR3 nucleotides read TGTGCCAGCAGTTTATCGCGCAGGGCCCGGAGCTCTGGAAACACCATATATTTT. The encoded protein is CASSLSRRARSSGNTIYF.

V gene TRBV28 combines with J gene TRBJ2-1; D is ambiguous. CDR3 size: 13 residues. CDR1 and CDR2 (germline): MDHEN, SYDVKM. V dropped 3 bases and J dropped 9 bases, with 12 bases sitting between them. The CDR3 loop reads CASSFSLNREQFF. CDR3 DNA sequence: TGTGCCAGCAGTTTCTCTCTGAATCGTGAGCAGTTCTTC. Complete variable domain (other parts from reference TRBV28 and TRBJ2-1): DVKVTQSSRYLVKRTGEKVFLECVQDMDHENMFWYRQDPGLGLRLIYFSYDVKMKEKGDIPEGYSVSREKKERFSLILESASTNQTSMYLCASSFSLNREQFFGPGTRLTVL.

The chain recombines TRBV6-4 with TRBJ1-5; D is unresolved. The CDR3 length is 13 residues. Germline CDR1 MRHNA, CDR2 SNTAGT. Trimming shortened V by 5 bases and J by 0 bases, and 5 bases separated the two germline ends. The CDR3 DNA follows: TGTGCCAGCAGTCAATATAGCAATCAGCCCCAGCATTTT. Protein product: CASSQYSNQPQHF.

CDR3 DNA sequence: TGTGCCAGCAGCTCCCGGGGCGACAATGAGCAGTTCTTC. Amino acid sequence: CASSSRGDNEQFF. The chain links TRBV9 to TRBJ2-1; D possibly matches TRBD1 or TRBD2 (5 bases each). Trimming cost V 4 bases and J 5 bases, with 10 bases left between them. The CDR3 consists of 13 residues. Germline V gene lookup returns CDR1 SGDLS and CDR2 YYNGEE.

This sequence joins TRBV30 and TRBJ1-4; D is unresolved. This CDR3 is 16 amino acids long. Between the trimmed V and J ends, which lost 0 bases and 8 bases, there was a span of 19 bases. Germline lookup yields CDR1 GTSNPN and CDR2 SVGIG (reference sequence). The CDR3 here is CAWSVSGGWNGEKLFF. Here the CDR3 DNA reads TGTGCCTGGAGTGTGTCCGGAGGGTGGAATGGGGAAAAACTGTTTTTT.

The CDR3 DNA reads as TGTGCTAGTGCCCCATTACTGGAGTCCTACGAGCAGTACTTC. Translated: CASAPLLESYEQYF. This chain joins TRBV12-5 and TRBJ2-7, with D unclear. CDR1 and CDR2 (germline): LGHNT, FRNRAP. The CDR3 has 14 amino acids. Between the trimmed V and J ends, which lost 7 bases and 1 base, there was a span of 14 bases.

The rearrangement links TRBV6-6 to TRBJ1-6; 9 bases match TRBD1. Germline CDR1 and CDR2: MNHNY and SVGAGI (reference sequence). The junction had 9 bases not matched to a gene; V was cut back by 6 bases and J by 6 bases. This CDR3 has 16 residues. The CDR3 nucleotides are TGTGCCAGCAGCCACATTTGGGACAGGGTTAATTCACCCCTCCACTTT. Translating gives CASSHIWDRVNSPLHF.